This TCR beta chain is drawn from a study of blood T cell repertoires in COVID-19. On the study more broadly: Sites in the United States, Italy and Spain provided acute and convalescent COVID-19 samples.

Methods used by the authors: From reference gene primer amplification, estimates of nucleated cell counts were derived. Sequencing used immunoSEQ multiplex PCR; TCRdb keeps in-frame clones, though not all of them. The DNA was the basis for D and trimming; V, J and clone size are from that table. This table holds approximately 250,000 clones, 65% to 85% found once. The CDR3 totals 12 residues. This chain uses TRBV12-2 with TRBJ1-5. TRBV12-2 represents a pseudogene. The TCR sequence derives from a woman in her thirties or forties who had recovered from COVID-19. What was sequenced was peripheral blood. CDR3 nucleotide sequence: TGTGCAAGTCGCTCCCCTAGTCCCACCGAGCATTTT. This codes for CASRSPSPTEHF.